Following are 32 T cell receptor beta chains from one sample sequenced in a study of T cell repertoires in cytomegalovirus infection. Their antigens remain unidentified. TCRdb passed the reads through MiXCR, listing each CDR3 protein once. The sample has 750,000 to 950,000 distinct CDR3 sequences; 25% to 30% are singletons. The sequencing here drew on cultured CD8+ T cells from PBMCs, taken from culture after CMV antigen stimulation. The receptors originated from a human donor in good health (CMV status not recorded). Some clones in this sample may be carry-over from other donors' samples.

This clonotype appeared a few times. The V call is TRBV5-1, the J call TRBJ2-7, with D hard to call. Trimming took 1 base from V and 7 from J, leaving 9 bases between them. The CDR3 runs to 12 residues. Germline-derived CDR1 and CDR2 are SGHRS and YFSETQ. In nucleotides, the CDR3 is TGCGCCAGCAGCTTGATCCCCGAAGAGCAGTACTTC. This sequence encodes CASSLIPEEQYF.

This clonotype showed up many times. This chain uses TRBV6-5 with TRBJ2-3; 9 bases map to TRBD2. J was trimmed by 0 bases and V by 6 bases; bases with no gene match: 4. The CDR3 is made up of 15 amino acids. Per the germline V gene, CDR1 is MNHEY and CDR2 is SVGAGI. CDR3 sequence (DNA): TGTGCCAGCAGCTATAGCGGGGGAAGCACAGATACGCAGTATTTT. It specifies CASSYSGGSTDTQYF.

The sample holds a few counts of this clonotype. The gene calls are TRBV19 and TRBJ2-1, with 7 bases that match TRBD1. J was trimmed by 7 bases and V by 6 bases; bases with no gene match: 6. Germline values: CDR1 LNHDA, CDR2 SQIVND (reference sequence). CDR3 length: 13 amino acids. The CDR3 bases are TGTGCCAGTAGGTCCTTACAGGGGAATGAGCAGTTCTTC. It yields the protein CASRSLQGNEQFF.

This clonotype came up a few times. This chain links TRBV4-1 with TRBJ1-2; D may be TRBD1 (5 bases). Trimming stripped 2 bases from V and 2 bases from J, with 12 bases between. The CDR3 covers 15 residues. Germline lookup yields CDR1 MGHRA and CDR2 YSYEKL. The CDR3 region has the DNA TGCGCCAGCAGCCAATCTGGGACCGCGAACTATGGCTACACCTTC. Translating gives CASSQSGTANYGYTF.

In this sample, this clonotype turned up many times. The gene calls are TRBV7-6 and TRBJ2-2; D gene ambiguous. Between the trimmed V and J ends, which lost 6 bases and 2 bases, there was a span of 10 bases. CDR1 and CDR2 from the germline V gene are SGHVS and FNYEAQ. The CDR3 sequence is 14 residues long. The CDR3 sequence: CASSFGLNTGELFF. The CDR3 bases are TGTGCCAGCAGTTTTGGTCTTAACACCGGGGAGCTGTTTTTT.

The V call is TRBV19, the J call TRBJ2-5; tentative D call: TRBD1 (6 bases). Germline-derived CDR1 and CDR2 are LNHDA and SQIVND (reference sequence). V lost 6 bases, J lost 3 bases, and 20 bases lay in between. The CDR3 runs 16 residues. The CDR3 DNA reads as TGTGCCAGTAGCCCCAGAAAACAGGGATATGAAGAGACCCAGTACTTC. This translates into CASSPRKQGYEETQYF.

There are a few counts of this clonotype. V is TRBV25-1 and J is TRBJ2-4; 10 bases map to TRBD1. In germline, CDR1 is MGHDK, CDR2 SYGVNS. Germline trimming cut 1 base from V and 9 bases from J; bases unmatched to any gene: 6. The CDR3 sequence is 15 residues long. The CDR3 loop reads CASSEWRTGGSIQYF. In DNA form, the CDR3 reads TGTGCCAGCAGTGAATGGAGGACAGGGGGTTCCATTCAGTACTTC.

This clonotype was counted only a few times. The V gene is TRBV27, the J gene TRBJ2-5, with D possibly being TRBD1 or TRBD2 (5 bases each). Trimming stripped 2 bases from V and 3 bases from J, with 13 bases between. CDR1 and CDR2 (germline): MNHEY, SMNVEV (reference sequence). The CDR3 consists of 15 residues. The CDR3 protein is CASSLKGLGEETQYF. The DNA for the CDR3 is TGTGCCAGCAGTTTAAAAGGGCTGGGGGAAGAGACCCAGTACTTC.

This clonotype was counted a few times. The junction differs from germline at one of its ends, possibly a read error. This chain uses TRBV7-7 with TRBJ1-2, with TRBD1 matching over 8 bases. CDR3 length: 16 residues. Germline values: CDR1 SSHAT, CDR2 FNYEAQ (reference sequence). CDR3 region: CASSLGQRTGLKGYTF. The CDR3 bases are TGTGCTAGCAGCTTAGGCCAAAGGACAGGGCTTAAAGGCTACACCTTC.

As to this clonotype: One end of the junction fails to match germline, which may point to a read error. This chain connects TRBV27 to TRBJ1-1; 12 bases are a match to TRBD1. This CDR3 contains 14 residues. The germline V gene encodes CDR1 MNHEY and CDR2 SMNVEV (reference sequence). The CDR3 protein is CTSRRDRGLTEAFF. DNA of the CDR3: TGTACCAGCAGACGGGACAGGGGGCTCACTGAAGCTTTCTTT.

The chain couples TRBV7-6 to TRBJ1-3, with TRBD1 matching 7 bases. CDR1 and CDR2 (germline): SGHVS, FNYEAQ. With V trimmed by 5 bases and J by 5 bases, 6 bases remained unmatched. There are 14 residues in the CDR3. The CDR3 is CASSATGIRNTIYF. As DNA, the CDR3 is TGTGCCAGCAGCGCGACAGGGATCAGAAACACCATATATTTT.

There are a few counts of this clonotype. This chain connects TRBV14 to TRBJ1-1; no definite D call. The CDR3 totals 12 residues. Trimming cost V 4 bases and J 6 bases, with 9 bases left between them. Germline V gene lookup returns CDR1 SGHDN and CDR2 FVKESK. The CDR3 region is CASSPNGAEAFF. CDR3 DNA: TGTGCCAGCAGCCCGAACGGGGCTGAAGCTTTCTTT.

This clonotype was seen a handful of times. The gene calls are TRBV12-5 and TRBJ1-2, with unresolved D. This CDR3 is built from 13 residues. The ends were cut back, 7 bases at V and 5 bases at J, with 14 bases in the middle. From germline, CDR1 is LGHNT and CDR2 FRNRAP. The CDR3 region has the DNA TGTGCTAGTGTCGGAGAGGGAGAGTATGGCTACACCTTC. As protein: CASVGEGEYGYTF.

The CDR3 DNA follows: TGTGCCAGCAGCCTCCTTCTGGGTGTTACTGAAGCTTTCTTT. The encoded protein is CASSLLLGVTEAFF. The chain carries TRBV7-9 and TRBJ1-1, with unresolved D. Trimming left V 5 bases short and J 5 bases short, with 15 bases between. Germline lookup yields CDR1 SEHNR and CDR2 FQNEAQ (reference sequence). The CDR3 spans 14 residues.

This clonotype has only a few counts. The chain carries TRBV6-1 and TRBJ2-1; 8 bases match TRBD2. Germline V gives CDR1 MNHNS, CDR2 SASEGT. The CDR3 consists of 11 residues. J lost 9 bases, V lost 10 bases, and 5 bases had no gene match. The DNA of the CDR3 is TGTGCCACGGGAGGGGTTCCTGAGCAGTTCTTC. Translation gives CATGGVPEQFF.

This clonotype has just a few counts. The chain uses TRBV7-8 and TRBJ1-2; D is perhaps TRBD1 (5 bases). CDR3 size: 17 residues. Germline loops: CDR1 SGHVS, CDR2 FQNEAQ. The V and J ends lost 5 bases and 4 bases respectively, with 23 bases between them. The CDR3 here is CASSPSLTWGVFYGYTF. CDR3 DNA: TGTGCCAGCAGCCCCAGCCTGACCTGGGGGGTATTCTATGGCTACACCTTC.

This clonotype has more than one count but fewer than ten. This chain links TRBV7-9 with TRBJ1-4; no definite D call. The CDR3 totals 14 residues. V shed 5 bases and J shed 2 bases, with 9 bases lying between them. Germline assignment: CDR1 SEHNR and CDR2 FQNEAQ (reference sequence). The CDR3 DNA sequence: TGTGCCAGCAGCCCTGCGCCGACTAATGAAAAACTGTTTTTT. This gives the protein CASSPAPTNEKLFF.

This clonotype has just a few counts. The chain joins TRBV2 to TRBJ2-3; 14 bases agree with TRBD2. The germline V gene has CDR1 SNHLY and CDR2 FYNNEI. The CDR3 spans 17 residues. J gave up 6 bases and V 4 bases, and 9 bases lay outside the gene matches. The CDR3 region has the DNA TGTGCCAGCAGTGGTACGACTAGCGGGGGGGCCTACGATACGCAGTATTTT. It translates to CASSGTTSGGAYDTQYF.

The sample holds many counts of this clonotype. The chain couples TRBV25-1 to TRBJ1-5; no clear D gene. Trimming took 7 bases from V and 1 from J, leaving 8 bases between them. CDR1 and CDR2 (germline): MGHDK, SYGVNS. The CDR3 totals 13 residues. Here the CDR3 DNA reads TGTGCCAGCAATTCGGGAAGCAATCAGCCCCAGCATTTT. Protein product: CASNSGSNQPQHF.

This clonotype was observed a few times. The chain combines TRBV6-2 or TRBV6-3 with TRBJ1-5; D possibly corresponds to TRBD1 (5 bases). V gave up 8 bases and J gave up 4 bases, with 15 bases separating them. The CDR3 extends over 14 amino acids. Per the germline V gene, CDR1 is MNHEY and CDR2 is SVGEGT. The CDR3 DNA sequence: TGTGCCAGCTCAGACTTGAGGGGTAATCAGCCCCAGCATTTT. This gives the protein CASSDLRGNQPQHF.

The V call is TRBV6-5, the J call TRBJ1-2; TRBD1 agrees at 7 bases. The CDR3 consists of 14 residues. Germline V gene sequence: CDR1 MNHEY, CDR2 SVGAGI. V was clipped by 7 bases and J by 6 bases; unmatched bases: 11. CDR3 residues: CASTPSLTGNGYTF. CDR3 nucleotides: TGTGCCAGCACCCCTTCCCTGACAGGGAATGGCTACACCTTC.

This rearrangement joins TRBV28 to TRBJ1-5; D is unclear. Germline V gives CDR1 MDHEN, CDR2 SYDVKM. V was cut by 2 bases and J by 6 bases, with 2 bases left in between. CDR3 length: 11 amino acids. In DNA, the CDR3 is TGTGCCAGCAGTTTACGTCAGCCCCAGCATTTT. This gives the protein CASSLRQPQHF. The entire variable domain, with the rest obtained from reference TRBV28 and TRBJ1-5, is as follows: DVKVTQSSRYLVKRTGEKVFLECVQDMDHENMFWYRQDPGLGLRLIYFSYDVKMKEKGDIPEGYSVSREKKERFSLILESASTNQTSMYLCASSLRQPQHFGDGTRLSIL.

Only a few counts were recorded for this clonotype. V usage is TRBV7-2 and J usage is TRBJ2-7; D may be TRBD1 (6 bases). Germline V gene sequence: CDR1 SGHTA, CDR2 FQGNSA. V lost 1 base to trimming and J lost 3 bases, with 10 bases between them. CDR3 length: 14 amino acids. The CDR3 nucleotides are TGTGCCAGCAGCTTAGAGGGGGTTAACTACGAGCAGTACGTC. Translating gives CASSLEGVNYEQYV.

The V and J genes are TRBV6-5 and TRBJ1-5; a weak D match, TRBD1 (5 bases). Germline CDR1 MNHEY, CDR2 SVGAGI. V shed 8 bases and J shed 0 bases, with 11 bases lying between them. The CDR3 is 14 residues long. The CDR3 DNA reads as TGTGCCAGCGGGGGGGGGATTAGCAATCAGCCCCAGCATTTT. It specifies CASGGGISNQPQHF.

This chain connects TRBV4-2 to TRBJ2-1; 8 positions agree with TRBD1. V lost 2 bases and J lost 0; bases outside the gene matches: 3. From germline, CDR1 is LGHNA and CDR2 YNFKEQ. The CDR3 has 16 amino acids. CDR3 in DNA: TGTGCCAGCAGCCAAATCACAGGGGGCTCCTACAATGAGCAGTTCTTC. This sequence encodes CASSQITGGSYNEQFF.

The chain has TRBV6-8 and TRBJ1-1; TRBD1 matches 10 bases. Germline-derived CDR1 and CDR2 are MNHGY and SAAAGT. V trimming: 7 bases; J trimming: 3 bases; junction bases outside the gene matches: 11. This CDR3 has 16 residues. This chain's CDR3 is CASTLTTGGFDTEAFF. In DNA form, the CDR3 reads TGTGCCAGCACATTGACGACAGGGGGCTTTGACACTGAAGCTTTCTTT.

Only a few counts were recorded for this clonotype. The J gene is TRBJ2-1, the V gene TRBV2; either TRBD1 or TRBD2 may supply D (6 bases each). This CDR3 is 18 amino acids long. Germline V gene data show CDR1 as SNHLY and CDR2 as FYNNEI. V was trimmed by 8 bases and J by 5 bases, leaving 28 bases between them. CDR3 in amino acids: CASGGGGTRLIDHNEQFF. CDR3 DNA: TGTGCCAGCGGAGGAGGGGGGACTCGCCTGATCGATCACAATGAGCAGTTCTTC.

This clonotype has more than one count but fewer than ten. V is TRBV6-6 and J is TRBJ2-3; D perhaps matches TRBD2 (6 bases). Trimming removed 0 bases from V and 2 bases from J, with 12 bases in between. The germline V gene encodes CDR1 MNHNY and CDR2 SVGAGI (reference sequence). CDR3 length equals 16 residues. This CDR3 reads CASSYSIRLDTDTQYF. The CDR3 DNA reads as TGTGCCAGCAGTTACTCGATACGACTAGACACAGATACGCAGTATTTT.

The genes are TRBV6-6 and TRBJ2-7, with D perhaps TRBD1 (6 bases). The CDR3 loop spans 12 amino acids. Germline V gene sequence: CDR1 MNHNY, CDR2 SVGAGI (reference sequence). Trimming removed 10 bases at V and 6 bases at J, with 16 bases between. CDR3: CATQGPFGEQYV. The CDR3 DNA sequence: TGTGCCACACAGGGTCCGTTTGGCGAGCAGTACGTC.

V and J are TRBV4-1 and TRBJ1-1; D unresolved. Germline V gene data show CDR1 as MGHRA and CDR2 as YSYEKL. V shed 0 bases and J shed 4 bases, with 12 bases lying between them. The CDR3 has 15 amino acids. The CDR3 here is CASSQDSTSPTEAFF. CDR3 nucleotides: TGCGCCAGCAGCCAAGATAGCACAAGTCCCACTGAAGCTTTCTTT.

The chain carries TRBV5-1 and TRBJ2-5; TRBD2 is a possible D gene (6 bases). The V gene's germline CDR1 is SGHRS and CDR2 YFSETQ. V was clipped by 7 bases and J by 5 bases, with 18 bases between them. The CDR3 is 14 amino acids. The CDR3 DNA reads TGCGCCAGCTGCGGAGGGTCAGGACTGGAGACCCAGTACTTC. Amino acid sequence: CASCGGSGLETQYF.

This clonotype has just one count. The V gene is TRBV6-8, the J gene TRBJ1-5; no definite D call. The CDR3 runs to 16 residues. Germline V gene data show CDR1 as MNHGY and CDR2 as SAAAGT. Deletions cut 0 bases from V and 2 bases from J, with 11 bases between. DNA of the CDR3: TGTGCCAGCAGTTACTCCCCTGTCACGGGCAATCAGCCCCAGCATTTT. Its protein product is CASSYSPVTGNQPQHF.